These 11 T cell receptor beta chains share one sample of origin, sequenced in a study of human T cells and chemical hapten exposure. TCRdb reprocessed the RACE reads with MiXCR, giving one entry per CDR3 protein. The sample lists around 100,000 distinct CDR3 sequences, approximately 9.9% seen once, with around 3.5% in the top ten. Sample time point: patch test 1, 2 weeks after DPC sensitization. The treatment denotes: therapeutic diphenylcyclopropenone sensitization with weekly scalp DPC. Sequenced material: whole blood, taken in connection with sensitization to the hapten diphenylcyclopropenone (DPC). These receptor sequences come from a woman between 40 and 50 years old with alopecia areata. Some clones in this sample may be carry-over from other donors' samples.

In this sample, this clonotype turned up many times. The rearrangement joins TRBV7-3 to TRBJ2-2; TRBD1 is a possible D gene (5 bases). Trimming shortened V by 1 base and J by 7 bases, and 13 bases separated the two germline ends. Germline V lookup: CDR1 SGHTA, CDR2 FQGTGA. The CDR3 sequence is 15 residues long. CDR3 in amino acids: CASSLNKGNVGELFF. CDR3 nucleotides: TGTGCCAGCAGCTTAAATAAGGGGAATGTCGGGGAGCTGTTTTTT.

This clonotype was recorded a few times. The chain links TRBV7-8 to TRBJ1-4, with D perhaps TRBD1 (5 bases). The CDR3 is 16 residues long. Germline CDR1 and CDR2: SGHVS and FQNEAQ. V shed 0 bases and J shed 3 bases, with 11 bases lying between them. In DNA, the CDR3 is TGTGCCAGCAGCTTAGCGAGCCAGGGAGCTAATGAAAAACTGTTTTTT. This sequence encodes CASSLASQGANEKLFF.

This clonotype was picked up a small number of times. V gene TRBV5-1 combines with J gene TRBJ2-2; D not certain. The V end lost 0 bases, the J end lost 6 bases, and 12 bases lay between the germline ends. Germline V gene lookup returns CDR1 SGHRS and CDR2 YFSETQ. The CDR3 is made up of 15 amino acids. CDR3 sequence (DNA): TGCGCCAGCAGCTTGGCCATTGGTGGGGCCGGGGAGCTGTTTTTT. Translation gives CASSLAIGGAGELFF.

This clonotype was recorded at least ten times. The CDR3 region has the DNA TGTGCTAGTGCTAGCGGGAGTTCCTACAATGAGCAGTTCTTC. It is translated as CASASGSSYNEQFF. The chain is built from TRBV12-5 and TRBJ2-1, with TRBD2 matching 10 bases. The germline V gene encodes CDR1 LGHNT and CDR2 FRNRAP. The CDR3 length is 14 residues. V trimming: 7 bases; J trimming: 1 base; junction bases outside the gene matches: 1.

This clonotype has a count of ten or more. V and J are TRBV12-3 or TRBV12-4 and TRBJ2-5; a possible D gene is TRBD1 (5 bases). V was pared by 5 bases and J by 4 bases, with 5 bases between. The CDR3 contains 11 residues. The chain's CDR3 is CASSQGETQYF. CDR3 DNA sequence: TGTGCCAGCAGTCAGGGAGAGACCCAGTACTTC.

This clonotype was detected many times. V gene TRBV11-2 combines with J gene TRBJ2-3, with D perhaps being TRBD1 or TRBD2 (5 bases each). Looked up from germline, CDR1 is SGHAT and CDR2 is FQNNGV. The germline V and J ends were trimmed by 3 bases and 4 bases, with 11 bases remaining between them. The CDR3 spans 14 residues. CDR3 loop: CASSFTGTADTQYF. CDR3 sequence (DNA): TGTGCCAGCAGCTTCACCGGGACCGCAGATACGCAGTATTTT.

Comment on this clonotype: A read error may explain this, as a much larger clone is one base away. The V gene is TRBV12-3 or TRBV12-4, the J gene TRBJ1-6; D is ambiguous. The CDR3 extends over 14 amino acids. V was trimmed by 3 bases and J by 4 bases, leaving 7 bases between them. CDR3 residues: CASSLSPYNSPLHF. Written as DNA, the CDR3 is TGTGCCAGCAGTTTGAGCCCTTATAATTCACCCCTCCACTTT.

This clonotype was counted many times. This sequence joins TRBV7-9 and TRBJ1-4; D not certain. Trimming left V 4 bases short and J 8 bases short, with 11 bases between. The CDR3 is made up of 13 amino acids. CDR1 SEHNR and CDR2 FQNEAQ come from the germline V gene (reference sequence). The CDR3 nucleotides are TGTGCCAGCAGCTCCGGGGTATGGGAAAAACTGTTTTTT. Translated, it gives CASSSGVWEKLFF.

This clonotype came up a few times. J is TRBJ1-3 and V is TRBV27; D remains ambiguous. Trimming pared 2 bases from V and 8 bases from J, leaving 16 bases between. This CDR3 contains 15 residues. CDR1 and CDR2 from the germline V gene are MNHEY and SMNVEV (reference sequence). The CDR3 region has the DNA TGTGCCAGCAGTTTAACCCCCGGGAGTGAAGACACCATATATTTT. Encoded protein: CASSLTPGSEDTIYF.

This clonotype appeared a few times. The V and J genes are TRBV6-5 and TRBJ2-7; the match to TRBD1 covers 8 bases. Germline V CDR1 and CDR2: MNHEY, SVGAGI. The CDR3 contains 15 residues. Trimming removed 6 bases from V and 1 base from J; junction bases left unmatched: 8. CDR3 amino acids: CASSPDRALSYEQYF. CDR3 sequence (DNA): TGTGCCAGCAGCCCGGACAGGGCTCTATCCTACGAGCAGTACTTC.

This clonotype came up many times. The genes are TRBV4-2 and TRBJ2-1; 7 bases are shared with TRBD2. The CDR3 loop spans 16 amino acids. V gave up 1 base and J gave up 3 bases; unmatched junction bases: 6. CDR1 and CDR2 (germline): LGHNA, YNFKEQ. CDR3: CASSQAPAGFYNEQFF. CDR3 DNA: TGTGCCAGCAGCCAAGCCCCAGCGGGGTTCTACAATGAGCAGTTCTTC.